A single T cell receptor beta chain is shown here with its context. Each participant's cohort was designated according to participant-reported clinical history. Before being deemed recovered, Cohort 3 donors had two negative PCRs, clearance, or symptom resolution. This sample is part of a study of blood T cell repertoires in COVID-19. Study in general: Nucleic acid was either cDNA or gDNA, and it came from T cells, B-cell-depleted T cells, or PBMCs.

Original handling: Amplifying reference gene primers gave estimates of nucleated cell counts. Sequencing used immunoSEQ multiplex PCR; TCRdb keeps in-frame clones, though not all of them. The DNA gave D and trimming, while V, J and clone size come from that table. Of over 250,000 clones listed, about 87% are singletons. Germline V CDR1 and CDR2: SGHNT, YENEEA. The ends were cut back, 4 bases at V and 3 bases at J, with 16 bases in the middle. The CDR3 consists of 16 residues. The V and J genes are TRBV11-3 and TRBJ2-1; TRBD1 is a possible D gene (7 bases). Input material: PBMCs or T cells enriched from blood (not recorded which). The source is a woman in her 50s who had recovered from COVID-19. CDR3 nucleotides: TGTGCCAGCAGCTCTACTAGCCGGGACAGCTACAATGAGCAGTTCTTC. It yields the protein CASSSTSRDSYNEQFF.